The next 20 T cell receptor beta chains were all read from a single sample in a study of T cell repertoires in cytomegalovirus infection. TCRdb redid the calling of the reads with MiXCR, one entry per CDR3 protein. The table includes some 900,000 distinct CDR3 sequences, approximately 29% detected once. No antigen has been assigned to these receptors. Sample: cultured CD8+ T cells from PBMCs, taken from culture after CMV antigen stimulation. The receptors stem from a human donor in good health (CMV status not recorded). Some clones in this sample may be carry-over from other donors' samples.

V usage is TRBV2 and J usage is TRBJ1-3, with 9 bases aligning to TRBD1. Per germline, CDR1 SNHLY and CDR2 FYNNEI. V dropped 3 bases and J dropped 0; count of bases not matched to a gene: 9. CDR3 size: 18 residues. The CDR3 DNA sequence: TGTGCCAGCAGTGACCCGGGACAGGGAAGACGCTCTGGAAACACCATATATTTT. Translating it yields CASSDPGQGRRSGNTIYF.

This rearrangement joins TRBV29-1 to TRBJ2-7, with 10 bases identical to TRBD2. CDR1 is SQVTM, CDR2 ANQGSEA, per germline. The CDR3 loop spans 13 amino acids. The V gene end was trimmed by 6 bases and the J gene end by 3 bases; junction bases not matched to a gene: 5. This CDR3 is CSVTGTSDYEQYF. The CDR3 DNA sequence: TGCAGCGTGACCGGGACTAGCGACTACGAGCAGTACTTC.

The chain is built from TRBV7-9 and TRBJ2-5; unclear D gene. Germline V gene lookup returns CDR1 SEHNR and CDR2 FQNEAQ (reference sequence). V was pared by 1 base and J by 1 base, with 10 bases between. The CDR3 has 15 residues. The CDR3: CASSLGTVPQETQYF. The DNA of the CDR3 is TGTGCCAGCAGCTTAGGGACCGTACCCCAAGAGACCCAGTACTTC.

This clonotype was detected a few times. This CDR3 is CASSGREVPYEQYF. The DNA for the CDR3 is TGTGCCAGCAGCGGCCGCGAGGTGCCCTACGAGCAGTACTTC. The J gene is TRBJ2-7, the V gene TRBV11-3, with D hard to call. This CDR3 has 14 residues. Germline CDR1 is SGHNT and CDR2 is YENEEA. Trimming cost V 5 bases and J 2 bases, with 13 bases left between them.

This clonotype was observed many times. The chain joins TRBV7-2 to TRBJ2-1, with 9 bases aligning to TRBD2. Germline V gene lookup returns CDR1 SGHTA and CDR2 FQGNSA. V lost 4 bases, J lost 9 bases, and 4 bases stayed unmatched. The CDR3 runs to 13 residues. The CDR3 spells CASSSGTSTEQFF. The CDR3 nucleotides read TGTGCCAGCAGCTCCGGGACTAGCACTGAGCAGTTCTTC.

This clonotype was seen a handful of times. The chain combines TRBV5-6 with TRBJ2-7, with D perhaps matching TRBD1 or TRBD2 (6 bases each). Trimming stripped 10 bases from V and 7 bases from J, with 18 bases between. Germline V gene lookup returns CDR1 SGHDT and CDR2 YYEEEE. The CDR3 extends over 12 amino acids. This CDR3 reads CAGSIQGREQYF. CDR3 DNA sequence: TGTGCCGGGTCTATTCAGGGGAGGGAGCAGTACTTC.

The V gene is TRBV7-4, the J gene TRBJ2-5; the match to TRBD2 covers 8 bases. From germline, CDR1 is SGHVT and CDR2 SQSDAQ. J lost 3 bases, V lost 1 base, and 13 bases had no gene match. The CDR3 spans 18 residues. Here the CDR3 reads CASSLEPSGRTDEETQYF. CDR3 nucleotides: TGTGCCAGCAGCTTAGAGCCTAGCGGGCGGACTGACGAAGAGACCCAGTACTTC.

The chain couples TRBV7-8 to TRBJ2-3; 7 positions agree with TRBD2. With V trimmed by 1 base and J by 4 bases, 2 bases remained unmatched. Germline V gives CDR1 SGHVS, CDR2 FQNEAQ. CDR3 length equals 14 residues. This chain's CDR3 is CASSLEAGADTQYF. The CDR3, as DNA: TGTGCCAGCAGCTTAGAGGCGGGGGCAGATACGCAGTATTTT.

This clonotype has only a few counts. The V call is TRBV6-5, the J call TRBJ2-1, with D perhaps being TRBD1 or TRBD2 (5 bases each). Trimming removed 5 bases at V and 6 bases at J, with 26 bases between. The V gene's germline CDR1 is MNHEY and CDR2 SVGAGI. The CDR3 extends over 18 amino acids. DNA of the CDR3: TGTGCCAGCAGTGGTTTATCTAGAGGGGAGAGAGGAGGCAATGAGCAGTTCTTC. It is translated as CASSGLSRGERGGNEQFF.

V gene TRBV4-1 combines with J gene TRBJ2-3, with 8 bases aligning to TRBD2. V shed 5 bases and J 2 bases; nucleotides not matched to a gene: 9. This CDR3 spans 16 amino acids. The germline V gene has CDR1 MGHRA and CDR2 YSYEKL. The CDR3 loop is CASSSGERGFTDTQYF. The CDR3 region has the DNA TGCGCCAGCAGCTCCGGGGAGCGGGGGTTCACAGATACGCAGTATTTT.

The V and J genes are TRBV2 and TRBJ1-2; a possible D gene is TRBD1 (5 bases). The V end was cut by 4 bases, the J end by 5 bases, with 20 bases between. CDR1 is SNHLY, CDR2 FYNNEI, per germline. The CDR3 runs 16 residues. The CDR3 protein is CASSGDDGIQIYGYTF. The CDR3 DNA is TGTGCCAGCAGTGGGGACGATGGTATACAAATATATGGCTACACCTTC.

The genes are TRBV25-1 and TRBJ2-7; D unclear. There are 15 residues in the CDR3. V gave up 4 bases and J gave up 4 bases, with 17 bases separating them. Germline CDR1 and CDR2: MGHDK and SYGVNS. The CDR3 DNA is TGTGCCAGCAGTGGGTCGGAGACCTTTTTTTACGAGCAGTACTTC. Translated: CASSGSETFFYEQYF.

This sequence joins TRBV7-6 and TRBJ2-6, with D possibly TRBD1 on 5 matching bases. V was trimmed by 7 bases and J by 0 bases, leaving 10 bases between them. The CDR3 spans 15 residues. The germline gives CDR1 SGHVS, CDR2 FNYEAQ. CDR3 region: CASKGWISGANVLTF. Here the CDR3 DNA reads TGTGCCAGCAAGGGGTGGATCTCTGGGGCCAACGTCCTGACTTTC.

In this sample, this clonotype turned up many times. The chain is built from TRBV7-6 and TRBJ2-5; TRBD1 agrees at 8 bases. Germline V gene lookup returns CDR1 SGHVS and CDR2 FNYEAQ. V was pared by 5 bases and J by 2 bases, with 13 bases of the junction left unmatched. The CDR3 sequence is 17 residues long. CDR3 amino acids: CASSPGQAGILQETQYF. The CDR3, as DNA: TGTGCCAGCAGCCCGGGACAGGCGGGGATCTTACAAGAGACCCAGTACTTC.

The rearrangement joins TRBV28 to TRBJ2-5; D not resolved. Trimming shortened V by 7 bases and J by 4 bases, and 16 bases separated the two germline ends. This CDR3 has 14 residues. CDR1 MDHEN and CDR2 SYDVKM come from the germline V gene. The CDR3 here is CASTPSIILETQYF. The CDR3 nucleotides are TGTGCCAGCACCCCTTCGATTATTCTAGAGACCCAGTACTTC.

In this sample, this clonotype turned up many times. The chain is built from TRBV7-9 and TRBJ2-7; TRBD2 might be the D (6 bases). CDR3 length: 17 residues. Per germline, CDR1 SEHNR and CDR2 FQNEAQ (reference sequence). Trimming removed 0 bases from V and 3 bases from J, with 18 bases in between. The CDR3 sequence: CASSLALSLKRVYEQYF. In DNA, the CDR3 is TGTGCCAGCAGCTTAGCATTGTCTTTAAAGCGGGTCTACGAGCAGTACTTC.

The chain employs TRBV6-2 or TRBV6-3 and TRBJ1-5, with a weak D call TRBD1 (5 bases). V was clipped by 7 bases and J by 7 bases, with 17 bases between them. There are 14 residues in the CDR3. Looked up from germline, CDR1 is MNHEY and CDR2 is SVGEGT. Here the CDR3 reads CASNTRGVFQPQHF. The CDR3, as DNA: TGTGCCAGCAACACCCGGGGGGTTTTCCAGCCCCAGCATTTT.

This rearrangement joins TRBV6-5 to TRBJ2-1; perhaps TRBD1 as D (5 bases). The germline V gene has CDR1 MNHEY and CDR2 SVGAGI. CDR3 length: 16 residues. The V gene lost 4 bases and the J gene lost 1 base, with 14 bases spanning the gap. The CDR3 DNA reads TGTGCCAGCAGTTCCACCACAGGATTATCCTACAATGAGCAGTTCTTC. It is translated as CASSSTTGLSYNEQFF.

The chain employs TRBV2 and TRBJ2-5, with D possibly being TRBD1 or TRBD2 (6 bases each). Trimming pared 0 bases from V and 6 bases from J, leaving 17 bases between. Germline CDR1 reads SNHLY; CDR2 reads FYNNEI. This CDR3 has 16 residues. This CDR3 reads CASSEANLGGRKTQYF. CDR3 nucleotides: TGTGCCAGCAGTGAAGCGAATTTGGGGGGCAGAAAGACCCAGTACTTC.

The chain carries TRBV7-9 and TRBJ2-4; D is perhaps TRBD2 (7 bases). CDR1 and CDR2 (germline): SEHNR, FQNEAQ (reference sequence). V gave up 5 bases and J gave up 1 base, with 15 bases separating them. The CDR3 covers 16 residues. The CDR3 spells CASSKRGGSAKNIQYF. The CDR3, as DNA: TGTGCCAGCAGCAAAAGGGGGGGGTCGGCCAAAAACATTCAGTACTTC.